In this sample, the clone carrying this T cell receptor (beta chain) turned up a few times. Antigen: not known. The record originates from a study of T cells after yellow fever vaccination. Study as a whole: Researchers used SMART-Seq v4 Ultra Low Input to prepare fractions that had low cell numbers.

Findings and caveats of the study: Shared CD4/CD8 clonotypes were a small share, likely from convergent recombination. Subsequent booster samples again held most clones from primary vaccination (96% CD4, about 86% CD8). Any FACS-sorted repertoire could hold abundant clonotypes that contaminate it from the bulk population.

The CDR3 is made up of 13 amino acids. V gave up 4 bases and J gave up 5 bases, with 9 bases separating them. Germline V CDR1 and CDR2: SGHNT, YYREEE (reference sequence). TCRdb called the 5' RACE reads again in MiXCR, with one record for every CDR3 protein. The sample lists 400,000 or so distinct CDR3 sequences, around 10% occurring once. The origin of this receptor is a man younger than 30 who received the YFV17D yellow fever vaccine. This chain uses TRBV5-4 with TRBJ2-2, with D possibly being TRBD1 or TRBD2 (6 bases each). The source was PBMCs, collected on the day of the first yellow fever vaccination. CDR3 nucleotide sequence: TGTGCCAGCAGCAGGGGGGAGACCGGGGAGCTGTTTTTT. This translates into CASSRGETGELFF.